The T cell receptor beta chain under discussion was sequenced for a study of T cells expressing NK-cell markers (TCRdb year 2020). Study-wide context: TCR beta-chain repertoires were profiled in sorted CD3+CD56+NKG2C+, CD3+CD56+NKG2C- and CD3+CD56-NKG2C+ T-cell subsets from several donors. Seven of the eight sequenced donors were HCMV-seropositive and one was HCMV-seronegative. The study sequenced eight donors, all healthy volunteers chosen at random: three men and five women. Libraries were sequenced as 2 x 150 bp reads on Illumina HiSeq 2000/2500, MiSeq or NextSeq.

Remarks on this clonotype: Its antigen is currently not known.

To determine HCMV serostatus, a commercial ELISA kit was used to detect HCMV-specific IgG in serum. Ficoll density gradient centrifugation was used to isolate peripheral blood mononuclear cells from blood. On the study overall, not on this receptor specifically: Those dominant clonotypes were again the most abundant among CD3+CD56-NKG2C+ cells in a handful of donors, at about 25-65%. It remained unclear whether the expanded NKG2C-expressing T cell clones were specific for HCMV antigens. In six donors, the dominant CD3+CD56+NKG2C+ clonotypes ranked among the top 10 CD8+ clonotypes, making up 1.0-7.0% of CD8+ T cells.

The listed sequencing device is Illumina HiSeq 2000. 5'RACE template switching, by which a universal primer site and unique molecular identifiers were added, was used to make TCR beta cDNA libraries. cDNA synthesis was primed from the TCR beta constant segment, followed by two successive PCR amplification steps. Per the original workflow: MIGEC was used to demultiplex reads and group reads by UMI, and MiTCR was used to assemble and quantify clonotypes. To remove erroneous sequences, TCR cDNA sequences were retained only when supported by two or more reads. Downstream repertoire analysis used the tcR package, and clonotypes were matched across fractions by CDR3 nucleotide sequence plus V segment. VDJmatch was used to annotate antigen specificity against VDJdb, with one amino acid substitution in CDR3 permitted. TCRdb reanalyzed the reads, keeping one entry per CDR3 protein sequence and omitting DNA. The V and J calls shown here were made by TCRdb, not taken from the authors' results. The sample table records more than 90,000 distinct CDR3 sequences. The ten largest account for around 18% of the sample.

The origin of this receptor is a woman between 18 and 70 years old in good health. Sequencing was done on a sample of blood T cells: a sorted CD56 or NKG2C T cell subset, CD4+ or CD8+ T cells, or bulk PBMC T cells (not recorded which).

The CDR3 region has the sequence CASSLEFREYEQYF. The chain was built from TRBV7-6 and TRBJ2-7; TCRdb names TRBD2, which stays unverified in the absence of DNA. Spanning cysteine to phenylalanine, the CDR3 consists of 14 amino acids. No DNA is listed. The germline V gene specifies SGHVS as CDR1 and FNYEAQ as CDR2.